These 18 T cell receptor beta chains were sequenced from one sample in a study of blood T cell repertoires in COVID-19 (dated by TCRdb to the early 2020s). To prepare the library, the immunoSEQ multiplex PCR assay was applied. Held by TCRdb, this immuneACCESS table contains in-frame sequences only and omits some clones. Under half of the omission traces to an unresolved V gene where checked; the cause of the rest is unknown. Counted in this sample were about 340,000 clones; about 86% of them appeared once. The top ten clonotypes cover roughly 3% of the sample. The sample was peripheral blood. Source of these receptors: a man younger than 45 with active or convalescent COVID-19.

This chain links TRBV6-6 with TRBJ1-1, with 11 bases lining up with TRBD1. Germline CDR1 is MNHNY and CDR2 is SVGAGI (reference sequence). CDR3 length equals 16 residues. The V gene end was trimmed by 7 bases and the J gene end by 0 bases; junction bases not matched to a gene: 7. The CDR3 nucleotides are TGTGCCAGCATCACAGGGACAGGGGGAATGAACACTGAAGCTTTCTTT. Protein: CASITGTGGMNTEAFF.

The chain links TRBV6-5 to TRBJ2-2; 7 bases map to TRBD2. J gave up 4 bases and V 8 bases, and 4 bases lay outside the gene matches. Germline values: CDR1 MNHEY, CDR2 SVGAGI. The CDR3 runs 13 residues. CDR3 coding DNA: TGTGCCAGCCGGAGGGAGGGCACCGGGGAGCTGTTTTTT. Translation gives CASRREGTGELFF.

This chain links TRBV4-2 with TRBJ1-1; TRBD1 is a possible D gene (6 bases). Germline CDR1 reads LGHNA; CDR2 reads YNFKEQ. Trimming shortened V by 5 bases and J by 1 base, and 14 bases separated the two germline ends. The CDR3 runs to 15 residues. The CDR3, as DNA: TGTGCCAGCAGCAGAGGGGGGGGTCGGAACACTGAAGCTTTCTTT. This translates into CASSRGGGRNTEAFF.

The chain uses TRBV3-1 (or the pseudogene TRBV3-2) and TRBJ2-7, with 10 bases matching TRBD2. J was trimmed by 4 bases and V by 4 bases; bases with no gene match: 7. The CDR3 is 15 amino acids. Germline loops: CDR1 LGHDT, CDR2 YNNKEL (reference sequence). The CDR3 sequence: CASSRGLAESYEQYF. CDR3 DNA: TGTGCCAGCAGCCGAGGACTAGCGGAATCTTACGAGCAGTACTTC.

The J gene is TRBJ1-1, the V gene TRBV3-1 (or the pseudogene TRBV3-2); 7 nucleotides agree with TRBD1. The CDR3 is 15 amino acids. Germline-derived CDR1 and CDR2 are LGHDT and YNNKEL (reference sequence). J lost 4 bases, V lost 1 base, and 6 bases had no gene match. The CDR3 sequence: CASSQVGGAGTEAFF. The CDR3 DNA reads TGTGCCAGCAGCCAAGTAGGGGGCGCCGGCACTGAAGCTTTCTTT.

V gene TRBV9 combines with J gene TRBJ1-3, with TRBD1 matching over 7 bases. The germline V gene encodes CDR1 SGDLS and CDR2 YYNGEE. J was trimmed by 4 bases and V by 3 bases; bases with no gene match: 4. CDR3 length: 14 residues. The CDR3 protein is CASSAQGEGNTIYF. CDR3 bases: TGTGCCAGCAGCGCTCAGGGGGAGGGAAACACCATATATTTT.

The V and J genes are TRBV24-1 and TRBJ2-3; D is unresolved. Per the germline V gene, CDR1 is KGHDR and CDR2 is SFDVKD. The CDR3 contains 16 residues. V was shortened by 3 bases and J by 2 bases, with 14 bases between the two germline ends. The CDR3 sequence: CATSDPTGSSTDTQYF. DNA of the CDR3: TGTGCCACCAGTGATCCGACTGGCAGTTCCACAGATACGCAGTATTTT.

V usage is TRBV27 and J usage is TRBJ2-2, with a weak D call TRBD2 (5 bases). V was clipped by 7 bases and J by 5 bases, with 17 bases between them. The CDR3 contains 15 residues. CDR1 and CDR2 (germline): MNHEY, SMNVEV (reference sequence). CDR3: CASIERTHLTGELFF. CDR3 DNA: TGTGCCAGCATAGAGAGGACTCACCTGACCGGGGAGCTGTTTTTT.

V gene TRBV29-1 combines with J gene TRBJ1-5; maybe TRBD1 (5 bases). V was cut by 7 bases and J by 4 bases, with 14 bases left in between. The CDR3 is 13 amino acids. In germline, CDR1 is SQVTM, CDR2 ANQGSEA. Here the CDR3 DNA reads TGCAGCGGGGGTCCGGGGGGAAATCAGCCCCAGCATTTT. Protein sequence: CSGGPGGNQPQHF.

This chain connects TRBV12-3 or TRBV12-4 to TRBJ1-1, with D perhaps TRBD1 (5 bases). The V end was cut by 8 bases, the J end by 3 bases, with 10 bases between. There are 12 residues in the CDR3. The CDR3, as DNA: TGTGCCAGCCGCCGGGGGTACACTGAAGCTTTCTTT. This translates into CASRRGYTEAFF.

This chain connects TRBV28 to TRBJ1-6, with 7 bases matching TRBD1. There are 15 residues in the CDR3. The V gene's germline CDR1 is MDHEN and CDR2 SYDVKM. Losses at the gene ends were 3 bases for V and 9 bases for J; bases not matched to a gene: 8. The CDR3 region has the DNA TGTGCCAGCAGTTTGGAGGGGGCCGCGAGTTCACCCCTCCACTTT. Amino acids: CASSLEGAASSPLHF.

The CDR3 sequence: CASSGLAGTDTQYF. The CDR3 region has the DNA TGTGCCAGCAGCGGACTAGCGGGCACAGATACGCAGTATTTT. The chain recombines TRBV14 with TRBJ2-3; 10 bases match TRBD2. The CDR3 runs 14 residues. With V trimmed by 5 bases and J by 1 base, 0 bases remained unmatched. The germline V gene has CDR1 SGHDN and CDR2 FVKESK.

This clone was seen a single time. The chain has TRBV15 and TRBJ1-4, with unresolved D. V lost 3 bases and J lost 4, with 12 bases in between. Germline CDR1 LNHNV, CDR2 YYDKDF (reference sequence). CDR3 length: 15 residues. CDR3 amino acids: CATSRWSGFNEKLFF. The CDR3 region has the DNA TGTGCCACCAGCAGGTGGAGTGGATTTAATGAAAAACTGTTTTTT. Supplemented by reference TRBV15 and TRBJ1-4, the full variable domain reads DAMVIQNPRYQVTQFGKPVTLSCSQTLNHNVMYWYQQKSSQAPKLLFHYYDKDFNNEADTPDNFQSRRPNTSFCFLDIRSPGLGDTAMYLCATSRWSGFNEKLFFGSGTQLSVL.

V gene TRBV6-4 combines with J gene TRBJ2-2, with 14 bases lining up with TRBD2. This CDR3 comprises 18 residues. Germline V gene data show CDR1 as MRHNA and CDR2 as SNTAGT. V lost 2 bases, J lost 5 bases, and 7 bases stayed unmatched. Here the CDR3 reads CASSDKKGLAGATGELFF. The DNA of the CDR3 is TGTGCCAGCAGTGACAAAAAGGGACTAGCGGGAGCTACCGGGGAGCTGTTTTTT.

The V gene is TRBV29-1, the J gene TRBJ2-7; weak D call: TRBD1 (5 bases). Trimming took 6 bases from V and 0 from J, leaving 9 bases between them. Germline V CDR1 and CDR2: SQVTM, ANQGSEA. There are 12 residues in the CDR3. Written as DNA, the CDR3 is TGCAGCGTGGTGGGGCCCTCCTACGAGCAGTACTTC. It translates to CSVVGPSYEQYF.

This clone was seen only once. The rearrangement joins TRBV5-4 to TRBJ2-3; possible D gene TRBD2, 5 bases. CDR3 size: 11 residues. Germline V gene data show CDR1 as SGHNT and CDR2 as YYREEE (reference sequence). Trimming stripped 4 bases from V and 8 bases from J, with 8 bases between. CDR3 sequence (DNA): TGTGCCAGCAGCCTGGACTCTACGCAGTATTTT. Protein sequence: CASSLDSTQYF.

The rearrangement uses TRBV11-3 and TRBJ2-3; TRBD2 aligns across 10 bases. Trimming removed 11 bases from V and 2 bases from J; junction bases left unmatched: 7. CDR3 length: 14 amino acids. Germline-derived CDR1 and CDR2 are SGHNT and YENEEA. In DNA, the CDR3 is TGTGCCTGTACTAGCGGGGTCCTCACAGATACGCAGTATTTT. Translation: CACTSGVLTDTQYF.

The chain carries TRBV6-2 or TRBV6-3 and TRBJ2-1, with D possibly being TRBD2 (6 bases). V was shortened by 2 bases and J by 5 bases, with 13 bases between the two germline ends. Germline V gene lookup returns CDR1 MNHEY and CDR2 SVGEGT. This CDR3 comprises 15 residues. CDR3 bases: TGTGCCAGCAGTTACACGCGGCGGGGTCACAATGAGCAGTTCTTC. The encoded protein is CASSYTRRGHNEQFF.